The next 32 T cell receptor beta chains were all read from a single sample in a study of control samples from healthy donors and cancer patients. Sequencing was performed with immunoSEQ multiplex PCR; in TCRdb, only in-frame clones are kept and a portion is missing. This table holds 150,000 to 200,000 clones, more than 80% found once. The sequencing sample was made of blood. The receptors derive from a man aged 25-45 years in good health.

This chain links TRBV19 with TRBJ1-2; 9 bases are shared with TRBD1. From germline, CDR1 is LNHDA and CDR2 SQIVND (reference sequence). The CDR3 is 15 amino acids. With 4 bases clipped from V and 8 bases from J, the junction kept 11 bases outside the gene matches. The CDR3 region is CASSKRDRVYLGYTF. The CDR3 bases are TGTGCCAGTAGTAAACGGGACAGGGTTTATTTAGGCTACACCTTC.

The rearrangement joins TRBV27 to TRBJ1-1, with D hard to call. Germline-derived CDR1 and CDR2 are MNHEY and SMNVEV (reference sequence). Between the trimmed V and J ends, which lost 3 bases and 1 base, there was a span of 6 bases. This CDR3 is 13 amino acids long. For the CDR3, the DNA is TGTGCCAGCAGTTTGGGTAGGAACACTGAAGCTTTCTTT. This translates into CASSLGRNTEAFF.

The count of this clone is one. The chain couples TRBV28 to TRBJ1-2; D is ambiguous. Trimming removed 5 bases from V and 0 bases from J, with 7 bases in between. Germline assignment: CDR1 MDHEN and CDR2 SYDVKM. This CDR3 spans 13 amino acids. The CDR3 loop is CASSLGTNYGYTF. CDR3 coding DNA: TGTGCCAGCAGTCTAGGGACTAACTATGGCTACACCTTC.

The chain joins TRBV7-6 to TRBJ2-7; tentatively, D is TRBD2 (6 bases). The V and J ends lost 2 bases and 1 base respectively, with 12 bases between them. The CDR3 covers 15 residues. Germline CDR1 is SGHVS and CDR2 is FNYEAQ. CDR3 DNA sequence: TGTGCCAGCAGCTTATTGGCGGGACGGTCCTACGAGCAGTACTTC. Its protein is CASSLLAGRSYEQYF.

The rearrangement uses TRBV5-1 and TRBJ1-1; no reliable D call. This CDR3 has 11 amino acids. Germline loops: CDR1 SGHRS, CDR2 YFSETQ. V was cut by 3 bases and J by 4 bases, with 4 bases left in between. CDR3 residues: CASSYGTEAFF. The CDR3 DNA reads TGCGCCAGCAGCTACGGCACTGAAGCTTTCTTT.

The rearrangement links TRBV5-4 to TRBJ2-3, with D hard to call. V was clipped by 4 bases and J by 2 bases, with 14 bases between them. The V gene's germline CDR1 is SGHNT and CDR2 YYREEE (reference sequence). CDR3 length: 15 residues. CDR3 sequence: CASSPGSAITDTQYF. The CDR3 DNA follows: TGTGCCAGCAGCCCCGGCAGCGCCATCACAGATACGCAGTATTTT.

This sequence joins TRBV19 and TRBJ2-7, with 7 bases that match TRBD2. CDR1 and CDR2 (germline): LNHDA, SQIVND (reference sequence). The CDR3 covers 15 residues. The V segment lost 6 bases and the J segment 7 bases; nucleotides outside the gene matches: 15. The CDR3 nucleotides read TGTGCCAGTAGCTGGACCGGGACTAAGGCGGGGGAGCAGTACTTC. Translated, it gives CASSWTGTKAGEQYF.

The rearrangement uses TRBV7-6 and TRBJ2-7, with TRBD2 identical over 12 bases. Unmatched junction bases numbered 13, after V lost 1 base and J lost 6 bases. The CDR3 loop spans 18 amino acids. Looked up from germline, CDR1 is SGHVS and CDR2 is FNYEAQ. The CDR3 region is CASSLESTSGGPLSEQYF. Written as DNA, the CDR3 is TGTGCCAGCAGCTTAGAGAGCACTAGCGGGGGGCCCCTTTCCGAGCAGTACTTC.

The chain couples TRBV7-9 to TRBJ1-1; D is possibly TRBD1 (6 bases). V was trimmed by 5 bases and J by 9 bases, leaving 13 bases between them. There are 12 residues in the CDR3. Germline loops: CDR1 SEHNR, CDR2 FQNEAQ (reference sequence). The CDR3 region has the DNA TGTGCCAGCAGCCGGACAGAAGGGAAAGCTTTCTTT. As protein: CASSRTEGKAFF.

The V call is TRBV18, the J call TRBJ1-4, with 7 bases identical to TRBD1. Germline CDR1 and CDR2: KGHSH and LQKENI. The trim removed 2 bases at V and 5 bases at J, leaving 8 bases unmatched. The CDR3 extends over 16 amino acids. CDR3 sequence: CASSPARQGGNEKLFF. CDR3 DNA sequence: TGTGCCAGCTCACCAGCGCGACAGGGTGGAAATGAAAAACTGTTTTTT. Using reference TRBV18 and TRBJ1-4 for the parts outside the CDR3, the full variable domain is NAGVMQNPRHLVRRRGQEARLRCSPMKGHSHVYWYRQLPEEGLKFMVYLQKENIIDESGMPKERFSAEFPKEGPSILRIQQVVRGDSAAYFCASSPARQGGNEKLFFGSGTQLSVL.

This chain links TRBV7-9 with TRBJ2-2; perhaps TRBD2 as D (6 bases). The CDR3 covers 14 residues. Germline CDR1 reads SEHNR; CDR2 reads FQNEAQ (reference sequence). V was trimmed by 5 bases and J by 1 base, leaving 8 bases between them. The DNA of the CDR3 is TGTGCCAGCAGCGTTAGCGGGAACACCGGGGAGCTGTTTTTT. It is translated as CASSVSGNTGELFF.

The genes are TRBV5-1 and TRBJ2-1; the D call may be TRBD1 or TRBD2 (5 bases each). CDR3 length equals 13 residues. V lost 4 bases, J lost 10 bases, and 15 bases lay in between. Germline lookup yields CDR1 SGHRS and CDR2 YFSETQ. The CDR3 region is CASSPRGSMEQFF. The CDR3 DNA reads TGCGCCAGCAGCCCGAGGGGCTCGATGGAGCAGTTCTTC.

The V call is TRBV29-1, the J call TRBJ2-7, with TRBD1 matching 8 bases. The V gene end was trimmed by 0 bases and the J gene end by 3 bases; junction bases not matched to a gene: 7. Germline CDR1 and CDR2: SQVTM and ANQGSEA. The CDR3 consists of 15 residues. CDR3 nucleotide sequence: TGCAGCGTTGAAGAAGACAGGGGTTGGGACTACGAGCAGTACTTC. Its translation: CSVEEDRGWDYEQYF.

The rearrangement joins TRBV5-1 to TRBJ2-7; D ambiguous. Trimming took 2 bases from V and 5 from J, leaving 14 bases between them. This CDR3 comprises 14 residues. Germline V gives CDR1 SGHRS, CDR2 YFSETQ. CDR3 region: CASSFGLGVDEQYF. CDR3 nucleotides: TGCGCCAGCAGCTTCGGGCTAGGAGTGGACGAGCAGTACTTC.

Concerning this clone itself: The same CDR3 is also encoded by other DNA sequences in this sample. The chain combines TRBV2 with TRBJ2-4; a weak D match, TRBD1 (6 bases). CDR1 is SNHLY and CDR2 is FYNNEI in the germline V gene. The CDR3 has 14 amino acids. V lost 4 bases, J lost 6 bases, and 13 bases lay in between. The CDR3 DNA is TGTGCCAGCAGTGTCGATGGCAGGGGAAACATTCAGTACTTC. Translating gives CASSVDGRGNIQYF.

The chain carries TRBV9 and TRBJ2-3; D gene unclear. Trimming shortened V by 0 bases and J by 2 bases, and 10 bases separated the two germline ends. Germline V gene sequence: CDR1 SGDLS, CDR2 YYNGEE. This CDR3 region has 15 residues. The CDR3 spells CASSVGLLDTDTQYF. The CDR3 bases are TGTGCCAGCAGCGTAGGTCTTCTAGACACAGATACGCAGTATTTT.

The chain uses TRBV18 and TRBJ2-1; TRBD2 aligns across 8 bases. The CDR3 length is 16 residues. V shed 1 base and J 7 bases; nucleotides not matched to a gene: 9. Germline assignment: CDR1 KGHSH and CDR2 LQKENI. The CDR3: CASSPLGAGGSNEQFF. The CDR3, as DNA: TGTGCCAGCTCACCACTTGGGGCGGGAGGTTCGAATGAGCAGTTCTTC.

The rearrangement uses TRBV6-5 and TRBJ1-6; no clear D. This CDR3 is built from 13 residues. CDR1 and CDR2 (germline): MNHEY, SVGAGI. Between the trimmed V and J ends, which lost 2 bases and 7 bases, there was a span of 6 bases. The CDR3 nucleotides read TGTGCCAGCAGTTACACGGAAAATTCACCCCTCCACTTT. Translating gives CASSYTENSPLHF.

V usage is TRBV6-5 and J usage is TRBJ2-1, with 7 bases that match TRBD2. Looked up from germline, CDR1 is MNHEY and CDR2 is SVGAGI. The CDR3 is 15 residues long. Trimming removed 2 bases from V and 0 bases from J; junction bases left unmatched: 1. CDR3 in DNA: TGTGCCAGCAGTTACCCTAGCGGCTCCTACAATGAGCAGTTCTTC. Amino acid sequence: CASSYPSGSYNEQFF.

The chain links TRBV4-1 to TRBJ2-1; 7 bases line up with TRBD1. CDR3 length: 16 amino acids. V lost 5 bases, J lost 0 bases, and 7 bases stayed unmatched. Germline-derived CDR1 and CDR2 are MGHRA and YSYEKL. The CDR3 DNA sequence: TGCGCCAGCAGCACCCGACACAGGGGCTCCTACAATGAGCAGTTCTTC. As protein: CASSTRHRGSYNEQFF.

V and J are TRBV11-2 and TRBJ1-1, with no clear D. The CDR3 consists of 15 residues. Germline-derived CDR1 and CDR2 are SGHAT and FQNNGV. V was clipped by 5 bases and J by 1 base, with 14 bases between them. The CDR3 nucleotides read TGTGCCAGCAGCCCATTCCGTGCGGGGAACACTGAAGCTTTCTTT. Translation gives CASSPFRAGNTEAFF.

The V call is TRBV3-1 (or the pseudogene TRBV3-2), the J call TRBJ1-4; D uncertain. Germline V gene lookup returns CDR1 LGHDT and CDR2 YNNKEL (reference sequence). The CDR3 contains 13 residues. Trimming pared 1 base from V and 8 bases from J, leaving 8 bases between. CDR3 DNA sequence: TGTGCCAGCAGCCAAGCTGACCCAGAAAAACTGTTTTTT. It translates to CASSQADPEKLFF.

The CDR3 here is CASSEALWANSPLHF. The CDR3 nucleotides read TGTGCCAGCAGTGAAGCCCTTTGGGCAAATTCACCCCTCCACTTT. The V call is TRBV6-1, the J call TRBJ1-6; D is undetermined. The CDR3 consists of 15 residues. Per germline, CDR1 MNHNS and CDR2 SASEGT. V lost 0 bases to trimming and J lost 7 bases, with 10 bases between them.

CDR3: CASRIGTENTEAFF. The CDR3 bases are TGTGCCAGCAGGATCGGGACGGAGAACACTGAAGCTTTCTTT. The J gene is TRBJ1-1, the V gene TRBV27; tentative D call: TRBD1 (5 bases). The CDR3 runs 14 residues. Between the trimmed V and J ends, which lost 6 bases and 1 base, there was a span of 12 bases. Germline values: CDR1 MNHEY, CDR2 SMNVEV (reference sequence).

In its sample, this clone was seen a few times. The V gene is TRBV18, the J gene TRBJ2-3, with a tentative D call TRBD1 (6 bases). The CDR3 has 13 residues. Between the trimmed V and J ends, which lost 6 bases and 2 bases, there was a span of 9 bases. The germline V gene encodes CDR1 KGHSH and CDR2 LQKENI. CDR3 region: CASSTGYTDTQYF. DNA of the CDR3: TGTGCCAGCTCTACAGGGTACACAGATACGCAGTATTTT.

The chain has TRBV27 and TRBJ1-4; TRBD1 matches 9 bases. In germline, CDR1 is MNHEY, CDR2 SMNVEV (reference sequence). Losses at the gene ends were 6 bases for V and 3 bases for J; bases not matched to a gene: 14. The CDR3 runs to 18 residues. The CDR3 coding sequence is TGTGCCAGCAGGGGACCGGGACAGGGTCAGTTGGCTAATGAAAAACTGTTTTTT. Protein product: CASRGPGQGQLANEKLFF.

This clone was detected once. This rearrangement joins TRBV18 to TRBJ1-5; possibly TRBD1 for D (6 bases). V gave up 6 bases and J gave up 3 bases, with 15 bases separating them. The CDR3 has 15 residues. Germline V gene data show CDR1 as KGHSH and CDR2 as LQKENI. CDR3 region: CASSLVRGLNQPQHF. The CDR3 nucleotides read TGTGCCAGCTCTCTTGTCAGGGGTCTCAATCAGCCCCAGCATTTT.

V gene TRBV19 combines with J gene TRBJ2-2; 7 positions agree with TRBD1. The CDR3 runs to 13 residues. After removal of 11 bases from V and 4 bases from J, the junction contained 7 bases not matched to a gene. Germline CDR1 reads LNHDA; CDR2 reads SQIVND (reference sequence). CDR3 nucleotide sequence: TGTGCCGGCCGACAGGGTTCCACCGGGGAGCTGTTTTTT. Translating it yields CAGRQGSTGELFF.

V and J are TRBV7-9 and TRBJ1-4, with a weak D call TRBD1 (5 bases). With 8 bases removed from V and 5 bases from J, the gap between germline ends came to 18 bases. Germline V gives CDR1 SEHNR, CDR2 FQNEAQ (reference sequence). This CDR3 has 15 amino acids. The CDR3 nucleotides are TGTGCCAGCGGAGGACTCCGGGACGGCAATGAAAAACTGTTTTTT. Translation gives CASGGLRDGNEKLFF.

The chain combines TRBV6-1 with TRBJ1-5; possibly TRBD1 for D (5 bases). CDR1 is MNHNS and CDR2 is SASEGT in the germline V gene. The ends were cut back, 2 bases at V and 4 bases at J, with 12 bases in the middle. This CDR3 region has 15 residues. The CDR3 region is CASSENGASNQPQHF. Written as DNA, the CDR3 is TGTGCCAGCAGTGAAAACGGGGCCAGTAATCAGCCCCAGCATTTT.

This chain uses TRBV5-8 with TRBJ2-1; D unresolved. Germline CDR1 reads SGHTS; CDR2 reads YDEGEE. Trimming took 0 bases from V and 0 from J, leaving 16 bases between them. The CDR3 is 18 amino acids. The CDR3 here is CASSLVSGYHGSYNEQFF. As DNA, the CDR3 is TGTGCCAGCAGCTTGGTGTCTGGGTACCACGGCTCCTACAATGAGCAGTTCTTC.

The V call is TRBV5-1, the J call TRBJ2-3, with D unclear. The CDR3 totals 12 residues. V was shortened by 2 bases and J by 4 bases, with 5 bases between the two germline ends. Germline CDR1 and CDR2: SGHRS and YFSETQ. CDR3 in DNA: TGCGCCAGCAGCTTTGGCGCAGATACGCAGTATTTT. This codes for CASSFGADTQYF.